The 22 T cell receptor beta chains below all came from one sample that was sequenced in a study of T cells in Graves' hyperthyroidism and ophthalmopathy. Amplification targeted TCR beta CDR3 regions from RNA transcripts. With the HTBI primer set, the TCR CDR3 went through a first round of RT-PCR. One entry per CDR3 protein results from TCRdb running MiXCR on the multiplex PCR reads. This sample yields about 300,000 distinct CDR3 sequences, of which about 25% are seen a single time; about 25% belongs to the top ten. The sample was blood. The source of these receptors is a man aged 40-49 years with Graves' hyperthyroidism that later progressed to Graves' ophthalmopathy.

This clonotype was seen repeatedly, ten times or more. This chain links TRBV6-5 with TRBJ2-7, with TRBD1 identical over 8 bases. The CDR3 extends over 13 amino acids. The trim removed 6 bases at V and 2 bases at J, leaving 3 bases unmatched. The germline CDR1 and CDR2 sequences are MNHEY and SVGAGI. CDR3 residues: CASRQGATYEQYF. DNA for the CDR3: TGTGCCAGCAGGCAGGGGGCGACCTACGAGCAGTACTTC.

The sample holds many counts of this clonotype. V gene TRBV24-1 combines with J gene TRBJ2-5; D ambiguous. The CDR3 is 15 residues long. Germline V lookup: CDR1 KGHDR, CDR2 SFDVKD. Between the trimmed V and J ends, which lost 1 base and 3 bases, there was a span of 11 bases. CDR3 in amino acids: CATSDFKTSEETQYF. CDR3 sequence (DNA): TGTGCCACCAGTGATTTTAAGACGAGCGAAGAGACCCAGTACTTC.

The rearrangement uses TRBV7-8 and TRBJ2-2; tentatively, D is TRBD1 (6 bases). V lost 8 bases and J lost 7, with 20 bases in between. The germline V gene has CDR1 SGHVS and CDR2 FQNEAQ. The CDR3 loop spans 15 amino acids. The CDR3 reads CASPRAGVVGGELFF. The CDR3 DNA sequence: TGTGCCAGCCCGAGAGCAGGGGTGGTAGGCGGGGAGCTGTTTTTT. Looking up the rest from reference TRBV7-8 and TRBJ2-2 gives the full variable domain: GAGVSQSPRYKVAKRGQDVALRCDPISGHVSLFWYQQALGQGPEFLTYFQNEAQLDKSGLPSDRFFAERPEGSVSTLKIQRTQQEDSAVYLCASPRAGVVGGELFFGEGSRLTVL.

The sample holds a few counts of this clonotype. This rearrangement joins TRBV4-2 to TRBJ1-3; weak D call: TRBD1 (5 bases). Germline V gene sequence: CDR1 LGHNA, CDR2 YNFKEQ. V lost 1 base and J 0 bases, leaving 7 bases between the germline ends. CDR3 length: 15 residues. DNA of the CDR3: TGTGCCAGCAGCCAAGGACAGTTCTCTGGAAACACCATATATTTT. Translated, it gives CASSQGQFSGNTIYF.

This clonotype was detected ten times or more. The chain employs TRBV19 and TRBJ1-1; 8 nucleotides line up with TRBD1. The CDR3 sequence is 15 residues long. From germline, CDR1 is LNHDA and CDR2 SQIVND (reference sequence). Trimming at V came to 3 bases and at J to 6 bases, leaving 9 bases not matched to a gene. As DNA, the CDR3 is TGTGCCAGTAGTATGGTCAGGGGGCTGGGCTCTGAAGCTTTCTTT. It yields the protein CASSMVRGLGSEAFF.

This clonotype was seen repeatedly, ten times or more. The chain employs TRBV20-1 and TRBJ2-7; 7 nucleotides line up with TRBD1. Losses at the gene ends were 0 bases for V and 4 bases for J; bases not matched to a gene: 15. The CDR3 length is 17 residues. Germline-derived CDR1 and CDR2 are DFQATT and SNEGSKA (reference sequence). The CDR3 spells CSARDVGLTGFEYEQYF. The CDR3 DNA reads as TGCAGTGCTAGAGATGTGGGGTTGACAGGGTTCGAGTACGAGCAGTACTTC.

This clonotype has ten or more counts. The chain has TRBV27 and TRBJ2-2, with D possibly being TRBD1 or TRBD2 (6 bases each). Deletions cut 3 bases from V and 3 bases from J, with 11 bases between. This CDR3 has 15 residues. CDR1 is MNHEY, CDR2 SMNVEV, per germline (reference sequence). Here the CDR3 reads CASSFGGWDTGELFF. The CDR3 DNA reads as TGTGCCAGCAGTTTCGGGGGCTGGGACACCGGGGAGCTGTTTTTT.

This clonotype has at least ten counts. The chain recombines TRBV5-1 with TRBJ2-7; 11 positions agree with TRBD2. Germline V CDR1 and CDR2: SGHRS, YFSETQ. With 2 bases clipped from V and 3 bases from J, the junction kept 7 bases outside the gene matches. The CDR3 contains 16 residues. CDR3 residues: CASSFLRTSGYYEQYF. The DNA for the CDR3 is TGCGCCAGCAGCTTCTTGAGGACTAGCGGGTACTACGAGCAGTACTTC.

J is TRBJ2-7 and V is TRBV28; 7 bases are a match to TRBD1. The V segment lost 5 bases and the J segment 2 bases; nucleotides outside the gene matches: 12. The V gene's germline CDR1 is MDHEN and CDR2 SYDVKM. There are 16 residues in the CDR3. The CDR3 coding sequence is TGTGCCAGCAGTCCCCTAGACAGGGTCGGGACCTACGAGCAGTACTTC. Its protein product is CASSPLDRVGTYEQYF.

The CDR3 nucleotides are TGCGCCAGCAGCCAAGGGGACAGTCGCTACTACGAGCAGTACTTC. This sequence encodes CASSQGDSRYYEQYF. V gene TRBV4-1 combines with J gene TRBJ2-7; 7 nucleotides agree with TRBD1. V shed 1 base and J 3 bases; nucleotides not matched to a gene: 6. Germline assignment: CDR1 MGHRA and CDR2 YSYEKL. This CDR3 is 15 amino acids long.

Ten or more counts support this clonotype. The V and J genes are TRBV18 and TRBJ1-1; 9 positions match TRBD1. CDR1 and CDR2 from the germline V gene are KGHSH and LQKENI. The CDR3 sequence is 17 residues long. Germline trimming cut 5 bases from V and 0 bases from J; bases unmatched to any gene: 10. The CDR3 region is CASSTANRGQMNTEAFF. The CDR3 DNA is TGTGCCAGCTCAACGGCCAACAGGGGGCAGATGAACACTGAAGCTTTCTTT.

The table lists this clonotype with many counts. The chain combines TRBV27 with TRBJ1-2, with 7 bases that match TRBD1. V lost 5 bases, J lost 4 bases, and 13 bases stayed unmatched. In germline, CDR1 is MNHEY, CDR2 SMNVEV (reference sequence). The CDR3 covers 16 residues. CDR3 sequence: CASSPKPPRQGYGYTF. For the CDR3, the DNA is TGTGCCAGCAGTCCTAAGCCCCCCCGACAGGGCTATGGCTACACCTTC.

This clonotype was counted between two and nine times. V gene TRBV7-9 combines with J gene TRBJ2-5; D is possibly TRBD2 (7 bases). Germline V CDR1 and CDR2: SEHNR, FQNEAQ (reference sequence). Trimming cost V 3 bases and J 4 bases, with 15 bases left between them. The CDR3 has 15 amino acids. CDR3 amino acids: CASSLTSRGGETQYF. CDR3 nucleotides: TGTGCCAGCAGCTTGACTAGTAGGGGGGGAGAGACCCAGTACTTC.

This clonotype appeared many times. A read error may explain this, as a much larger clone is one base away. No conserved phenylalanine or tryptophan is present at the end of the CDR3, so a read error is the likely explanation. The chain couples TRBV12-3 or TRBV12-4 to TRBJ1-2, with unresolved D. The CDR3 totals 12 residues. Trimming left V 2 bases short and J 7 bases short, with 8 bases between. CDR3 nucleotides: TGTGCCAGCAGTTTAATGCAGCTTGGCTACACCTCC. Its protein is CASSLMQLGYTS.

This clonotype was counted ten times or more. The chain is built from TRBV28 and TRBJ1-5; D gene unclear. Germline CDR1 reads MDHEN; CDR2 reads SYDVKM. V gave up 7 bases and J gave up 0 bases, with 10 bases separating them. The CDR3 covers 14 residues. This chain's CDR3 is CASNRHTSNQPQHF. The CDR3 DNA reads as TGTGCCAGCAACCGACACACTAGCAATCAGCCCCAGCATTTT.

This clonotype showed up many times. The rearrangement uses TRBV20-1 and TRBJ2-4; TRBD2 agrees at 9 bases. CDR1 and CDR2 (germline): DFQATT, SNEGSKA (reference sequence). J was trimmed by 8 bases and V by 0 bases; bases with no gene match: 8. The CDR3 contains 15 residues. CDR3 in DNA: TGCAGTGCTAGAGATCATCGTAGCGGGAGATACATTCAGTACTTC. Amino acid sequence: CSARDHRSGRYIQYF.

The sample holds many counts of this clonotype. CDR3 sequence: CASSSATGTGANVLTF. The CDR3 bases are TGTGCCAGTAGTAGCGCGACAGGGACTGGGGCCAACGTCCTGACTTTC. The chain combines TRBV19 with TRBJ2-6; 7 bases line up with TRBD1. Germline CDR1 reads LNHDA; CDR2 reads SQIVND (reference sequence). V was clipped by 4 bases and J by 2 bases; unmatched bases: 5. The CDR3 sequence is 16 residues long.

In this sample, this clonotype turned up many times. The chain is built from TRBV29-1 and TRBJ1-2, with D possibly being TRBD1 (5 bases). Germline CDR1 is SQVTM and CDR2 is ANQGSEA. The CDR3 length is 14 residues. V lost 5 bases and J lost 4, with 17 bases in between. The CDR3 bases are TGCAGCGTTCCATATGGACAATCCGTCTATGGCTACACCTTC. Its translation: CSVPYGQSVYGYTF.

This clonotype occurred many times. CDR3 amino acids: CASSLKRLAINTDTQYF. In nucleotides, the CDR3 is TGTGCCAGCAGCTTAAAAAGACTAGCGATCAACACAGATACGCAGTATTTT. The chain joins TRBV7-8 to TRBJ2-3; 8 bases match TRBD2. V shed 2 bases, J shed 2 bases, and the junction held 9 bases outside the gene matches. Germline-derived CDR1 and CDR2 are SGHVS and FQNEAQ. The CDR3 contains 17 residues.

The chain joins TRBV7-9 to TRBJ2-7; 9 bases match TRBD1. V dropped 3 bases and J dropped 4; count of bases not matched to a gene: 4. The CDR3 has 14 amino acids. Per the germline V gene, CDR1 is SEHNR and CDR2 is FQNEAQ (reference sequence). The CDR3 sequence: CASSFRDRAYEQYF. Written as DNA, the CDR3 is TGTGCCAGCAGCTTCCGGGACAGGGCTTACGAGCAGTACTTC.

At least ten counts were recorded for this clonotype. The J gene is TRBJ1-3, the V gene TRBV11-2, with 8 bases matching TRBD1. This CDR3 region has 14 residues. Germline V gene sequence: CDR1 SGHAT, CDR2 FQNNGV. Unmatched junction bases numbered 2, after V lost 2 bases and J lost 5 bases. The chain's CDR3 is CASSLTGGRNTIYF. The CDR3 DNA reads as TGTGCCAGCAGCTTAACAGGGGGAAGAAACACCATATATTTT.

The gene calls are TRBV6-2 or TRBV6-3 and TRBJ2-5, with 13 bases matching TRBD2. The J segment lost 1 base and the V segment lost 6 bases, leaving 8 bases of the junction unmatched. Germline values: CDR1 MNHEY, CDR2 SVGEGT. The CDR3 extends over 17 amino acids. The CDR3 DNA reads TGTGCCAGCAGCTGGACTAGCGGGAGCAAACCCCAAGAGACCCAGTACTTC. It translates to CASSWTSGSKPQETQYF.